A single sample is the source of the 26 T cell receptor beta chains below, sequenced in a study of OX40 agonist ivuxolimab in advanced cancers. Sequencing used immunoSEQ multiplex PCR; TCRdb keeps in-frame clones, though not all of them. The sample holds some 68,000 clones, more than 75% seen once. Source: CD4+ or CD8+ T cells sorted from blood, taken in a trial of the OX40 agonist ivuxolimab. The receptors were gathered from an adult with an advanced solid tumor such as melanoma, head and neck, liver or kidney cancer.

The CDR3 DNA sequence: TGTGCCATCAGCACGACCTTAGGGGTCAATCAGCCCCAGCATTTT. Translating gives CAISTTLGVNQPQHF. The chain recombines TRBV10-3 with TRBJ1-5; tentative D call: TRBD1 (5 bases). CDR1 and CDR2 (germline): ENHRY, SYGVKD. The CDR3 extends over 15 amino acids. Trimming left V 6 bases short and J 3 bases short, with 15 bases between.

The chain carries TRBV5-1 and TRBJ2-4, with 7 bases aligning to TRBD1. The V gene end was trimmed by 4 bases and the J gene end by 6 bases; junction bases not matched to a gene: 7. The CDR3 has 14 amino acids. The V gene's germline CDR1 is SGHRS and CDR2 YFSETQ. CDR3 region: CASSHPDRANIQYF. CDR3 nucleotide sequence: TGCGCCAGCAGCCACCCCGACAGGGCAAACATTCAGTACTTC.

This rearrangement joins TRBV15 to TRBJ2-1; no reliable D call. V dropped 1 base and J dropped 9 bases, with 10 bases sitting between them. The CDR3 consists of 13 residues. CDR1 and CDR2 from the germline V gene are LNHNV and YYDKDF (reference sequence). CDR3 sequence (DNA): TGTGCCACCAGCAGAGCCCCGTTTAGTGAGCAGTTCTTC. This translates into CATSRAPFSEQFF.

This chain uses TRBV7-9 with TRBJ2-1; the D gene is possibly TRBD2 (5 bases). The CDR3 totals 13 residues. Germline lookup yields CDR1 SEHNR and CDR2 FQNEAQ (reference sequence). Trimming removed 1 base at V and 11 bases at J, with 12 bases between. This CDR3 is CASSLDGGGQQFF. The CDR3 DNA follows: TGTGCCAGCAGCTTAGATGGCGGAGGTCAGCAGTTCTTC.

In this sample, this clone turned up once. This chain connects TRBV10-3 to TRBJ2-5, with D hard to call. CDR3 length: 15 amino acids. Germline V lookup: CDR1 ENHRY, CDR2 SYGVKD. The V end lost 4 bases, the J end lost 2 bases, and 14 bases lay between the germline ends. The CDR3 reads CAISAGVSSQETQYF. The CDR3 DNA reads TGTGCCATCAGTGCCGGAGTTTCTTCGCAAGAGACCCAGTACTTC.

The V gene is TRBV5-4, the J gene TRBJ2-2; 9 bases align to TRBD2. V was pared by 3 bases and J by 6 bases, with 6 bases of the junction left unmatched. Germline V gene lookup returns CDR1 SGHNT and CDR2 YYREEE (reference sequence). The CDR3 spans 15 residues. This chain's CDR3 is CASSSSGRFAGELFF. In DNA, the CDR3 is TGTGCCAGCAGCTCCAGCGGGAGGTTCGCCGGGGAGCTGTTTTTT. Complete variable domain (other parts from reference TRBV5-4 and TRBJ2-2): ETGVTQSPTHLIKTRGQQVTLRCSSQSGHNTVSWYQQALGQGPQFIFQYYREEENGRGNFPPRFSGLQFPNYSSELNVNALELDDSALYLCASSSSGRFAGELFFGEGSRLTVL.

The chain combines TRBV5-1 with TRBJ1-1; D remains ambiguous. The CDR3 covers 12 residues. V gave up 0 bases and J gave up 4 bases, with 4 bases separating them. CDR1 and CDR2 from the germline V gene are SGHRS and YFSETQ. This CDR3 is CASSLVGTEAFF. The CDR3 bases are TGCGCCAGCAGCTTGGTTGGCACTGAAGCTTTCTTT.

The table lists this clone with a count of one. The chain is built from TRBV28 and TRBJ1-4, with 10 bases fitting TRBD1. The length of the CDR3 is 16 residues. V lost 6 bases to trimming and J lost 5 bases; unmatched junction nucleotides: 9. Germline loops: CDR1 MDHEN, CDR2 SYDVKM. Written as DNA, the CDR3 is TGTGCCAGCAGCGATTTACCGGGACAGGGGAATGAAAAACTGTTTTTT. This codes for CASSDLPGQGNEKLFF.

The chain combines TRBV7-8 with TRBJ2-7, with 9 bases identical to TRBD1. CDR1 and CDR2 from the germline V gene are SGHVS and FQNEAQ. The CDR3 contains 14 residues. Trimming at V came to 5 bases and at J to 3 bases, leaving 5 bases not matched to a gene. The chain's CDR3 is CASSTPGQGYEQYF. In DNA form, the CDR3 reads TGTGCCAGCAGCACGCCGGGACAGGGCTACGAGCAGTACTTC.

The genes are TRBV7-2 and TRBJ2-1; the D is unclear. The V gene's germline CDR1 is SGHTA and CDR2 FQGNSA. This CDR3 contains 15 residues. Between the trimmed V and J ends, which lost 1 base and 9 bases, there was a span of 16 bases. CDR3 sequence reads: CASSLVVLNYGEQFF. CDR3 nucleotide sequence: TGTGCCAGCAGCTTAGTAGTGTTAAATTACGGTGAGCAGTTCTTC.

V usage is TRBV6-5 and J usage is TRBJ2-3, with D possibly matching TRBD2 (5 bases). Germline lookup yields CDR1 MNHEY and CDR2 SVGAGI. The V end lost 7 bases, the J end lost 6 bases, and 14 bases lay between the germline ends. There are 13 residues in the CDR3. The CDR3 reads CASTGLTGDTQYF. For the CDR3, the DNA is TGTGCCAGCACGGGCCTTACGGGGGATACGCAGTATTTT.

The chain is built from TRBV10-1 and TRBJ2-7; 7 bases align to TRBD1. The V gene end was trimmed by 5 bases and the J gene end by 3 bases; junction bases not matched to a gene: 7. From germline, CDR1 is WNHNN and CDR2 SYGVQD (reference sequence). The CDR3 sequence is 14 residues long. The CDR3: CASSTGTVYYEQYF. CDR3 sequence (DNA): TGCGCCAGCAGTACCGGGACAGTCTACTACGAGCAGTACTTC.

The V gene is TRBV11-2, the J gene TRBJ2-7, with 7 bases fitting TRBD2. Looked up from germline, CDR1 is SGHAT and CDR2 is FQNNGV. This CDR3 spans 15 amino acids. After removal of 4 bases from V and 2 bases from J, the junction contained 8 bases not matched to a gene. The CDR3: CASSSEGGSTYEQYF. The CDR3 nucleotides are TGTGCCAGCAGCTCAGAGGGCGGGAGCACCTACGAGCAGTACTTC.

This sequence joins TRBV12-5 and TRBJ1-2; 8 nucleotides align to TRBD1. This CDR3 region has 15 residues. V lost 6 bases and J lost 7; bases outside the gene matches: 13. CDR1 is LGHNT, CDR2 FRNRAP, per germline. The CDR3 loop is CASGPDREMSFGYTF. The CDR3 nucleotides are TGTGCTAGTGGGCCGGACAGGGAGATGTCCTTTGGCTACACCTTC. The full variable domain, rest sourced from reference TRBV12-5 and TRBJ1-2, is DARVTQTPRHKVTEMGQEVTMRCQPILGHNTVFWYRQTMMQGLELLAYFRNRAPLDDSGMPKDRFSAEMPDATLATLKIQPSEPRDSAVYFCASGPDREMSFGYTFGSGTRLTVV.

This chain joins TRBV5-1 and TRBJ2-5, with 10 bases matching TRBD1. Germline CDR1 SGHRS, CDR2 YFSETQ. J was trimmed by 7 bases and V by 5 bases; bases with no gene match: 8. CDR3 length: 14 residues. This CDR3 reads CASRPGTGEVTQYF. CDR3 nucleotides: TGCGCCAGCAGACCCGGGACAGGGGAAGTGACCCAGTACTTC.

V gene TRBV6-1 combines with J gene TRBJ1-2; D remains unclear. The CDR3 covers 15 residues. CDR1 and CDR2 (germline): MNHNS, SASEGT. V lost 0 bases, J lost 3 bases, and 11 bases lay in between. In nucleotides, the CDR3 is TGTGCCAGCAGTGAAGCGCTAACTGTCTACTATGGCTACACCTTC. This encodes CASSEALTVYYGYTF.

The V gene is TRBV20-1, the J gene TRBJ2-3; D uncertain. This CDR3 region has 11 residues. Between the trimmed V and J ends, which lost 4 bases and 7 bases, there was a span of 9 bases. Germline CDR1 and CDR2: DFQATT and SNEGSKA (reference sequence). The CDR3: CSAKGRNTQYF. The CDR3 DNA is TGCAGTGCTAAAGGGCGGAATACGCAGTATTTT.

The chain is built from TRBV4-2 and TRBJ1-2; a weak D match, TRBD1 (5 bases). Germline CDR1 is LGHNA and CDR2 is YNFKEQ. The CDR3 sequence is 17 residues long. V gave up 0 bases and J gave up 0 bases, with 14 bases separating them. CDR3 in DNA: TGTGCCAGCAGCCAAGAACTAACCGACAGAGCTAACTATGGCTACACCTTC. It codes for CASSQELTDRANYGYTF.

The chain combines TRBV2 with TRBJ1-4, with TRBD1 matching over 9 bases. Germline V gene lookup returns CDR1 SNHLY and CDR2 FYNNEI. J gave up 10 bases and V 2 bases, and 5 bases lay outside the gene matches. This CDR3 comprises 14 residues. The DNA for the CDR3 is TGTGCCAGCAGTGAAACAGGGGGCTCTGGAAAACTGTTTTTT. Residues: CASSETGGSGKLFF.

This clone was seen only once. The rearrangement joins TRBV6-1 to TRBJ1-5; TRBD1 matches 8 bases. V was clipped by 1 base and J by 5 bases; unmatched bases: 4. From germline, CDR1 is MNHNS and CDR2 SASEGT. This CDR3 comprises 15 residues. The CDR3 sequence is CASSEGTGRYQPQHF. CDR3 nucleotides: TGTGCCAGCAGTGAAGGGACAGGGCGGTATCAGCCCCAGCATTTT.

V usage is TRBV14 and J usage is TRBJ1-2; TRBD1 aligns across 10 bases. With 6 bases clipped from V and 6 bases from J, the junction kept 10 bases outside the gene matches. This CDR3 contains 15 residues. Germline CDR1 SGHDN, CDR2 FVKESK. The CDR3: CASRISGGQGNGYTF. The CDR3 nucleotides read TGTGCCAGCAGAATCAGTGGGGGACAGGGGAATGGCTACACCTTC.

The genes are TRBV11-3 and TRBJ1-3, with 8 bases identical to TRBD1. CDR3 length: 17 residues. Germline CDR1 is SGHNT and CDR2 is YENEEA. The trim removed 0 bases at V and 1 base at J, leaving 5 bases unmatched. CDR3 region: CASSLDMTGASGNTIYF. In nucleotides, the CDR3 is TGTGCCAGCAGCTTAGATATGACAGGGGCTTCTGGAAACACCATATATTTT.

In regard to this clone: Here the CDR3 omits its conserved ending phenylalanine or tryptophan, so a read error is the likely source. The chain has TRBV9 and TRBJ1-3, with unresolved D. The ends were cut back, 3 bases at V and 0 bases at J, with 10 bases in the middle. This CDR3 comprises 15 residues. The germline CDR1 and CDR2 sequences are SGDLS and YYNGEE. The CDR3 nucleotides read TGTGCCAGCAGCGCGGGTTCCAGCTCTGGAAACACCATATATTCT. It codes for CASSAGSSSGNTIYS.

The V call is TRBV27, the J call TRBJ2-5, with 10 positions matching TRBD1. Germline V gene sequence: CDR1 MNHEY, CDR2 SMNVEV (reference sequence). This CDR3 spans 16 amino acids. Trimming took 4 bases from V and 4 from J; bases not matched to a gene: 9. The CDR3 bases are TGTGCCAGCAGTTCCCGGGCGACAGGGGGCGGAGAGACCCAGTACTTC. This encodes CASSSRATGGGETQYF.

The chain joins TRBV11-2 to TRBJ1-1, with 9 bases identical to TRBD1. Trimming at V came to 2 bases and at J to 0 bases, leaving 7 bases not matched to a gene. CDR3 length: 17 amino acids. The germline V gene encodes CDR1 SGHAT and CDR2 FQNNGV. CDR3 coding DNA: TGTGCCAGCAGCTTAAGGACAGGGGACCTGTTGAACACTGAAGCTTTCTTT. Translating gives CASSLRTGDLLNTEAFF.

The J gene is TRBJ2-1, the V gene TRBV5-4, with TRBD1 matching over 7 bases. The CDR3 loop spans 14 amino acids. CDR1 and CDR2 from the germline V gene are SGHNT and YYREEE (reference sequence). With V trimmed by 0 bases and J by 10 bases, 7 bases remained unmatched. The CDR3 is CASSLERGRGEQFF. For the CDR3, the DNA is TGTGCCAGCAGCTTGGAGAGGGGGCGAGGAGAGCAGTTCTTC.